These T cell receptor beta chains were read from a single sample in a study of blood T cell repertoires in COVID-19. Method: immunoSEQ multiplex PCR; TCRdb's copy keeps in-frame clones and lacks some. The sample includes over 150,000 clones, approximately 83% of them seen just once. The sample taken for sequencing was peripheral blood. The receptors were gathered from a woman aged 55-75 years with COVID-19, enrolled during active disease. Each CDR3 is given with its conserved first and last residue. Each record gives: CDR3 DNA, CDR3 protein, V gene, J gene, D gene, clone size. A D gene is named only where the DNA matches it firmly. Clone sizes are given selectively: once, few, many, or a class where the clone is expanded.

TGTGCCAGCAGTCCCCTAGCGGTCTCCTACAATGAGCAGTTCTTC	CASSPLAVSYNEQFF	TRBV6-5	TRBJ2-1	TRBD2	NA
TGTGCCAGCAGTGAATCGGGGATATTTATCACTGAAGCTTTCTTT	CASSESGIFITEAFF	TRBV2	TRBJ1-1	NA	NA
TGTGCCAGCAGCTTACGGACAGGGAACACTGAAGCTTTCTTT	CASSLRTGNTEAFF	TRBV5-4	TRBJ1-1	TRBD1	NA
TGTGCCACCAGTGTCTCCGGGACAGGGGGGAGTGAGCAGTTCTTC	CATSVSGTGGSEQFF	TRBV24-1	TRBJ2-1	TRBD1	NA
TGTGCCAGCAGCTTACGGACAGTCCAGGGTGAAGCTTTCTTT	CASSLRTVQGEAFF	TRBV11-2	TRBJ1-1	NA	NA
TGCGCCAGCAGCCTGAAGACAGGGGGCAACACCGGGGAGCTGTTTTTT	CASSLKTGGNTGELFF	TRBV5-1	TRBJ2-2	TRBD1	once
TGTGCCAGTAGTATTGTTGGACAGGGTCGTAATCAGCCCCAGCATTTT	CASSIVGQGRNQPQHF	TRBV19	TRBJ1-5	TRBD1	NA
TGTGCCAGCAGCTCGTTAGCGGGGACAGATACGCAGTATTTT	CASSSLAGTDTQYF	TRBV5-6	TRBJ2-3	TRBD2	few
TGTGCCAGCAGGCCGACAGGGATGACCACTGAAGCTTTCTTT	CASRPTGMTTEAFF	TRBV6-5	TRBJ1-1	TRBD1	NA
TGCGCCAGCAGCTTGGGACAGTCCCAAGAGACCCAGTACTTC	CASSLGQSQETQYF	TRBV5-1	TRBJ2-5	NA	NA
TGTGCCAGCAGTGACGCGGGGGACTTAACGGAGCCCCAGCATTTT	CASSDAGDLTEPQHF	TRBV25-1	TRBJ1-5	NA	NA
TGTGCCAGCAGCTTCTCAGTCCGGGTTATAAAATCCAACGTCCTGACTTTC	CASSFSVRVIKSNVLTF	TRBV11-2	TRBJ2-6	NA	NA
TGTGCCAGCACCCTTCCCCTAAGACAGGGAGGTGGCTACACCTTC	CASTLPLRQGGGYTF	TRBV5-5	TRBJ1-2	TRBD1	NA
TGTGCCAGCAGTTTAAAAGGGGTCAATCAGCCCCAGCATTTT	CASSLKGVNQPQHF	TRBV27	TRBJ1-5	NA	NA
TGTGCCAGCAGTCTCGGGACAGGGGGGGAGACCCAGTACTTC	CASSLGTGGETQYF	TRBV6-4	TRBJ2-5	TRBD1	NA
TGCGCCAGCAGCCATCAGGGGCCCCACTCTGGAAACACCATATATTTT	CASSHQGPHSGNTIYF	TRBV5-1	TRBJ1-3	NA	few
TGTGCCAGCAGTCGGACGGGACAGGTATATTCACCCCTCCACTTT	CASSRTGQVYSPLHF	TRBV6-5	TRBJ1-6	TRBD1	NA
TGTGCCAGAAGCTTGGTTGTTAGCGGGGAAGCGAACACCGGGGAGCTGTTTTTT	CARSLVVSGEANTGELFF	TRBV5-3	TRBJ2-2	TRBD2	NA
TGTGCCAGCAGTGAAGCAACAGGGGGCTTCGATGGCTACACCTTC	CASSEATGGFDGYTF	TRBV6-1	TRBJ1-2	TRBD1	few
TGTGCCAGCTCCGGGGGGGGCCCCACCGGGGAGCTGTTTTTT	CASSGGGPTGELFF	TRBV5-4	TRBJ2-2	TRBD2	NA
TGTGCCAGCAGCTTGGCCTTGGAGCAGCCCCAGCATTTT	CASSLALEQPQHF	TRBV5-6	TRBJ1-5	NA	NA
TGTGCCAGCAGCCAGGAACAGGGGTACAATCAGCCCCAGCATTTT	CASSQEQGYNQPQHF	TRBV4-2	TRBJ1-5	TRBD1	NA
TGTGCCACCAGCAGAGATCCCGGAGTTAATGAAAAACTGTTTTTT	CATSRDPGVNEKLFF	TRBV15	TRBJ1-4	NA	NA
TGTGCCACCAGCAGACCCTACGGGAGAGACACTGAAGCTTTCTTT	CATSRPYGRDTEAFF	TRBV15	TRBJ1-1	NA	NA
TGTGCCAGCAGCCAACGAGGACTAGCGGGAGCAGATACGCAGTATTTT	CASSQRGLAGADTQYF	TRBV11-3	TRBJ2-3	TRBD2	NA
TGTGCCAGCAGCTTTGGGAGGGGATGGGATCAGCCCCAGCATTTT	CASSFGRGWDQPQHF	TRBV5-8	TRBJ1-5	NA	NA
TGTGCCAGCAGCTTAGGCAAGCGGGCGAACACCGGGGAGCTGTTTTTT	CASSLGKRANTGELFF	TRBV7-2	TRBJ2-2	NA	NA
TGTGCCAGCAGCCTTCTAGCGACCCTCTACAATGAGCAGTTCTTC	CASSLLATLYNEQFF	TRBV11-1	TRBJ2-1	NA	once
TGTGCCAGCAGCCCCCGGGACAGGGGTAGACATGAGCAGTTCTTC	CASSPRDRGRHEQFF	TRBV14	TRBJ2-1	TRBD1	few
TGTGCCACCAGCCCATGGCCGAGGAATGAGCAGTTCTTC	CATSPWPRNEQFF	TRBV15	TRBJ2-1	NA	NA
TGTGCCAGCAGCCGGCTAGTAACTAGCACAGATACGCAGTATTTT	CASSRLVTSTDTQYF	TRBV6-5	TRBJ2-3	NA	NA
TGTGCCAGCAGTGCGGCTAGCGGGGGCAACAATGAGCAGTTCTTC	CASSAASGGNNEQFF	TRBV6-4	TRBJ2-1	TRBD2	NA
TGTGCCAGCAGCTTGGACGGCGGGAAGCAGTTCTTC	CASSLDGGKQFF	TRBV5-6	TRBJ2-1	NA	NA
TGCGCCAGCAGCCACCACGGGACAGGGGACGGCTACACCTTC	CASSHHGTGDGYTF	TRBV4-1	TRBJ1-2	TRBD1	once
TGTGCCAGCAGCCTCCGGGGGGCTGGAAACACCATATATTTT	CASSLRGAGNTIYF	TRBV5-4	TRBJ1-3	NA	NA
TGTGCCAGTAGTATCCGGACTAGCTCTTACAATGAGCAGTTCTTC	CASSIRTSSYNEQFF	TRBV19	TRBJ2-1	TRBD2	NA
TGTGCCAGCAGTGACAGGGGCAATGAGCAGTTCTTC	CASSDRGNEQFF	TRBV2	TRBJ2-1	NA	NA
TGTGCCAGCAGCTTACAGGGTGCAACTAATGAAAAACTGTTTTTT	CASSLQGATNEKLFF	TRBV7-8	TRBJ1-4	NA	few
TGTGCCAGCAGCACCCCCGGGAGGGCCTCTAGGGGAAACACCATATATTTT	CASSTPGRASRGNTIYF	TRBV11-2	TRBJ1-3	NA	NA
TGTGCCAGCAGTCCCCAGGGAAGGGGAGCTTTCTTT	CASSPQGRGAFF	TRBV28	TRBJ1-1	NA	NA
TGTGCCAGCTCAGAGCAGGGGGCCGTTGATCAGCCCCAGCATTTT	CASSEQGAVDQPQHF	TRBV18	TRBJ1-5	TRBD1	NA
TGTGCCAGCAGCTTGTACAGGGACGGTTCACCCCTCCACTTT	CASSLYRDGSPLHF	TRBV5-5	TRBJ1-6	NA	NA
TGCGCCAGCAGCTTGGAGATCGGCACTGAAGCTTTCTTT	CASSLEIGTEAFF	TRBV5-1	TRBJ1-1	NA	once
TGTGCCAGCAGCAACCGACAGGGGAGCTCCTACGAGCAGTACTTC	CASSNRQGSSYEQYF	TRBV7-8	TRBJ2-7	TRBD1	NA
TGTGCCAGCAGCGCGCCGGGACTAGCGACGGGCTACGAGCAGTACTTC	CASSAPGLATGYEQYF	TRBV7-8	TRBJ2-7	TRBD2	once
TGTGCCAGCAGCTCCCTCCTAAACACTGAAGCTTTCTTT	CASSSLLNTEAFF	TRBV7-3	TRBJ1-1	NA	NA